These 12 T cell receptor beta chains were all obtained from the same sample, sequenced in a study of blood T cells in healthy people across ages (dated by TCRdb to between 2015 and 2016). The library was generated by 5' RACE. Instrument on record: Illumina HiSeq 2500. A second PCR of about 6 to 12 cycles was performed with a sample-barcoded 5' primer and a J-beta primer mix. The public sequencing data were trimmed at Q25 with fastp and processed into clonotypes with MiXCR by TCRdb, which kept only in-frame beta chains. Entries that share a CDR3 protein sequence are merged under the most common genes and DNA. Within this sample are hundreds of thousands of distinct CDR3 sequences, with 40% to 45% of them counted one time only. Together, the top ten hold 25% to 35% of the sample. Material: blood. The receptors come from an elderly man in good health.

Many counts were recorded for this clonotype. The rearrangement uses TRBV28 and TRBJ1-1, with no clear D. With 2 bases removed from V and 9 bases from J, the gap between germline ends came to 10 bases. This CDR3 region has 12 residues. Germline-derived CDR1 and CDR2 are MDHEN and SYDVKM. CDR3 nucleotide sequence: TGTGCCAGCAGTTTAGGCGGATTTCAAGCTTTCTTT. It yields the protein CASSLGGFQAFF.

The genes are TRBV12-3 or TRBV12-4 and TRBJ1-1, with D possibly matching TRBD1 (5 bases). Trimming took off 2 bases at V and 3 bases at J, with 10 bases between the two ends. This CDR3 is built from 14 residues. The CDR3, as DNA: TGTGCCAGCAGTTTACGGGGGGAGTACACTGAAGCTTTCTTT. The encoded protein is CASSLRGEYTEAFF.

This clonotype has only a few counts. The rearrangement joins TRBV21-1 to TRBJ1-2. TRBV21-1 is reported as a pseudogene. The CDR3 consists of 14 residues. The CDR3 DNA reads TGTGCCAGACCCTGGGAGGGCCGAATCTCTGGCTACACCTTC. The encoded protein is CARPWEGRISGYTF.

The CDR3 here is CASNEQLAGPGDEQFF. The CDR3 DNA follows: TGTGCCAGCAACGAACAACTAGCGGGCCCTGGGGATGAGCAGTTCTTC. The J gene is TRBJ2-1, the V gene TRBV6-6, with 9 bases identical to TRBD2. J was trimmed by 8 bases and V by 7 bases; bases with no gene match: 15. Germline V CDR1 and CDR2: MNHNY, SVGAGI (reference sequence). The CDR3 spans 16 residues.

This clonotype was seen more than once but under ten times. The chain carries TRBV20-1 and TRBJ2-5; D is tentatively TRBD1 or TRBD2 (6 bases each). CDR1 DFQATT and CDR2 SNEGSKA come from the germline V gene (reference sequence). V lost 0 bases and J 5 bases, leaving 10 bases between the germline ends. This CDR3 is built from 13 residues. This CDR3 reads CSAREGGGETQYF. CDR3 coding DNA: TGCAGTGCTAGAGAGGGGGGCGGGGAGACCCAGTACTTC.

V usage is TRBV4-2 and J usage is TRBJ1-4; D is undetermined. V gave up 1 base and J gave up 6 bases, with 15 bases separating them. The CDR3 consists of 16 residues. Germline CDR1 is LGHNA and CDR2 is YNFKEQ. The chain's CDR3 is CASSQGVGVGDEKLFF. The CDR3 bases are TGTGCCAGCAGCCAAGGAGTGGGAGTCGGGGATGAAAAACTGTTTTTT.

Concerning this clonotype: A read error may explain this, as a much larger clone is one base away. The gene calls are TRBV7-2 and TRBJ2-1; 7 nucleotides match TRBD1. The germline CDR1 and CDR2 sequences are SGHTA and FQGNSA. CDR3 length: 17 residues. The CDR3 region has the DNA TGTGTCAGCAGCTCGAACAGGGGTATGAGCTCCTACAATGAGCAGTTCTTC. Amino acids: CVSSSNRGMSSYNEQFF.

V usage is TRBV7-2 and J usage is TRBJ2-3; 7 positions agree with TRBD2. From germline, CDR1 is SGHTA and CDR2 FQGNSA. The V segment lost 3 bases and the J segment 4 bases; nucleotides outside the gene matches: 13. There are 17 residues in the CDR3. DNA for the CDR3: TGTGCCAGCAGCTTGGGTGGGGCGGGAGACCCCCCAGATACGCAGTATTTT. It is translated as CASSLGGAGDPPDTQYF. The full variable domain, rest sourced from reference TRBV7-2 and TRBJ2-3, is GAGVSQSPSNKVTEKGKDVELRCDPISGHTALYWYRQSLGQGLEFLIYFQGNSAPDKSGLPSDRFSAERTGGSVSTLTIQRTQQEDSAVYLCASSLGGAGDPPDTQYFGPGTRLTVL.

J is TRBJ1-5 and V is TRBV4-2; 7 nucleotides match TRBD1. CDR1 and CDR2 from the germline V gene are LGHNA and YNFKEQ. V was pared by 4 bases and J by 6 bases, with 9 bases of the junction left unmatched. The CDR3 is made up of 15 amino acids. This CDR3 reads CASSPDRVTVQPQHF. In DNA, the CDR3 is TGTGCCAGCAGCCCTGACAGGGTAACGGTTCAGCCCCAGCATTTT.

The chain has TRBV6-5 and TRBJ2-7; D unresolved. Trimming left V 0 bases short and J 2 bases short, with 11 bases between. This CDR3 region has 15 residues. Germline V gives CDR1 MNHEY, CDR2 SVGAGI. CDR3 bases: TGTGCCAGCAGTTACTCGGGTGTCTCTACCTACGAGCAGTACTTC. It codes for CASSYSGVSTYEQYF.

The V and J genes are TRBV12-3 or TRBV12-4 and TRBJ1-4; no definite D call. V lost 5 bases, J lost 4 bases, and 11 bases lay in between. The CDR3 loop spans 14 amino acids. CDR3 coding DNA: TGTGCCAGCAGTGAGACGCCGCATAATGAAAAACTGTTTTTT. Its protein is CASSETPHNEKLFF.

This rearrangement joins TRBV7-2 to TRBJ2-3; D gene unclear. This CDR3 is built from 12 residues. The germline V gene encodes CDR1 SGHTA and CDR2 FQGNSA. Trimming removed 6 bases at V and 10 bases at J, with 14 bases between. CDR3 bases: TGTGCCAGCAGTCAGACGACCAAAGCGCAGTATTTT. Translated, it gives CASSQTTKAQYF.